This T cell receptor beta chain came from a study of blood T cells in healthy people across ages. The use of a sample-barcoded 5' primer and a J-beta primer mix characterized a second PCR of roughly 7 to 11 cycles. In TCRdb, the 5' RACE reads were re-called with MiXCR into one record per CDR3 protein. The table has more than 1,000,000 distinct CDR3 sequences, roughly a quarter seen once. Study-wide results and caveats: Aged donors had fewer naive CD4+ cells and lower diversity than long-lived donors.

The junction had 8 bases not matched to a gene; V was cut back by 2 bases and J by 7 bases. The CDR3 contains 15 residues. CDR1 MDHEN and CDR2 SYDVKM come from the germline V gene. On this clonotype: Its antigen is unidentified.

The same specimen was also included in a second study, on T cells of mothers and their children. This second study notes: Each child contributed 2.5 million to 3.5 million TCR beta CDR3 reads, while each mother contributed over 8 million.

The TCR comes from a girl aged 2 to 10 in good health. Material: blood. The rearrangement uses TRBV28 and TRBJ1-5, with 7 bases lining up with TRBD1. CDR3: CASSLRVQGNQPQHF. The CDR3 nucleotides read TGTGCCAGCAGTTTAAGAGTACAGGGGAACCAGCCCCAGCATTTT.